The T cell receptor beta chain under discussion was sequenced for a study of human thymus T cells. Study-wide findings and caveats: Related reports documented highly overlapping thymic repertoires among unrelated individuals. Thymic and blood repertoires appeared to show biased V and J gene usage.

The germline gives CDR1 SGHDT, CDR2 YYEEEE. This CDR3 has 16 residues. The junction had 8 bases not matched to a gene; V was cut back by 3 bases and J by 2 bases. Sequenced by immunoSEQ multiplex PCR; TCRdb stores in-frame clones only, minus some. The table includes around 120,000 clones, more than 90% detected once. Thymic material originated from resections removed in the course of corrective heart surgery. Serving as donors were healthy Finnish infants, each of whom was having open corrective surgery for congenital heart defects. With regard to this clone: What it binds is unknown.

This clonotype was sampled from a boy in the first two years of life with a congenital heart defect but otherwise immunologically healthy. Sequenced: thymus tissue. The gene calls are TRBV5-6 and TRBJ1-2; 9 nucleotides line up with TRBD1. The CDR3 DNA follows: TGTGCCAGCAGCTCCGCCACAGGGGGCGGGAACTATGGCTACACCTTC. Its protein is CASSSATGGGNYGYTF.